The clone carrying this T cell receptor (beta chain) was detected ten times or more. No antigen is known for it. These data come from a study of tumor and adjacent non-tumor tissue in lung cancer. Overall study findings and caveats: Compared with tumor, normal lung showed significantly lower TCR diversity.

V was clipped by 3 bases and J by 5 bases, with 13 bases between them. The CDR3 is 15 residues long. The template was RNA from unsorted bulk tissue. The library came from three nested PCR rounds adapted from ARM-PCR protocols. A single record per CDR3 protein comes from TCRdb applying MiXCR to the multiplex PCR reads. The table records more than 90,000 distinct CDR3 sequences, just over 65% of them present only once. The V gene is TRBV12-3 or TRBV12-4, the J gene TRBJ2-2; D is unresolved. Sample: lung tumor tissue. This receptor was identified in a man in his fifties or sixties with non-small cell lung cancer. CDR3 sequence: CASSFSGGWTGELFF. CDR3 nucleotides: TGTGCCAGCAGTTTCTCAGGTGGTTGGACCGGGGAGCTGTTTTTT.